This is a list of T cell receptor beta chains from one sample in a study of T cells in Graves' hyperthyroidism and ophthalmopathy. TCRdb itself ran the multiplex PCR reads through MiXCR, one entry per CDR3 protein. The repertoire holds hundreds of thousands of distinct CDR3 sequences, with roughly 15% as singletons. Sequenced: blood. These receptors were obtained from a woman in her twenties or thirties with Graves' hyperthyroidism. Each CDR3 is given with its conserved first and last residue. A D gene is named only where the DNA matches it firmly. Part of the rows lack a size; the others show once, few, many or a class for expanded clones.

CASSLTGYPSGNTTYF TGTGCCAGCAGCCTGACAGGGTATCCCTCTGGAAACACCACATATTTT TRBV7-9 . TRBJ1-3 TRBD1
CASSVAAGGPTDTQYF TGTGCCAGCAGCGTAGCAGCGGGAGGGCCGACAGATACGCAGTATTTT TRBV9 few TRBJ2-3 TRBD2
CASSRGFEQYF TGTGCCAGCTCAAGGGGTTTCGAGCAGTACTTC TRBV18 . TRBJ2-7 .
CATYKTPVQYF TGTGCCACCTACAAAACTCCGGTCCAGTACTTC TRBV6-1 many TRBJ2-5 .
CAWSPPPTSASSYEQYF TGTGCCTGGAGTCCACCCCCGACTAGCGCGAGCTCCTACGAGCAGTACTTC TRBV30 . TRBJ2-7 TRBD2
CASSESLRGTGTDTQYF TGTGCCAGCAGTGAGTCGTTGAGGGGGACGGGGACAGATACGCAGTATTTT TRBV2 many TRBJ2-3 .
CASSVGASGRAINGNNEQFF TGTGCCAGCAGCGTAGGGGCTAGCGGGAGGGCCATAAATGGCAACAATGAGCAGTTCTTC TRBV9 few TRBJ2-1 TRBD2
CASSPGLTGEGETQYF TGCGCCAGCAGCCCCGGGTTAACAGGGGAAGGAGAGACCCAGTACTTC TRBV5-1 few TRBJ2-5 TRBD1
CASSGGQVDGYTF TGCGCCAGCAGCGGAGGACAGGTGGATGGCTACACCTTC TRBV5-1 . TRBJ1-2 TRBD1
CASGLVANTEAFF TGCGCCAGCGGCTTGGTGGCGAACACTGAAGCTTTCTTT TRBV5-1 . TRBJ1-1 .
CSAGAGSGNTIYF TGCAGTGCGGGGGCTGGCTCTGGAAACACCATATATTTT TRBV20-1 few TRBJ1-3 .
CASSSYPTDRRTEAFF TGCGCCAGCAGCTCCTACCCCACGGACAGAAGGACTGAAGCTTTCTTT TRBV4-1 . TRBJ1-1 .
CATSGTTLNNEQFF TGTGCCACGTCCGGGACTACCCTTAACAATGAGCAGTTCTTC TRBV10-3 many TRBJ2-1 TRBD2
CAIGQRLGGFENEQFF TGTGCCATCGGCCAGAGATTAGGTGGTTTTGAGAATGAGCAGTTCTTC TRBV10-3 . TRBJ2-1 .
CASLTGTNSNQPQHF TGTGCCAGTCTGACCGGGACAAATAGCAATCAGCCCCAGCATTTT TRBV19 few TRBJ1-5 .
CASSLQGGSAKNIQYF TGTGCCAGCAGTTTACAGGGCGGGAGTGCCAAAAACATTCAGTACTTC TRBV6-1 many TRBJ2-4 .
CASSILTGSNQPQHF TGTGCCAGTAGTATCCTGACAGGTAGCAATCAGCCCCAGCATTTT TRBV19 . TRBJ1-5 .
CASSLLGSGGSNEQYF TGTGCCAGCAGCTTGCTCGGGTCAGGGGGGTCTAACGAGCAGTACTTC TRBV7-9 . TRBJ2-7 .
CSVETVEAFF TGCAGCGTTGAGACAGTTGAAGCTTTCTTT TRBV29-1 few TRBJ1-1 .
CASKAGGTDTQYF TGTGCCAGCAAGGCAGGGGGCACAGATACGCAGTATTTT TRBV28 many TRBJ2-3 .
CASRYGLAGDSDTQYF TGTGCCAGTAGATATGGACTAGCGGGAGACTCAGATACGCAGTATTTT TRBV19 . TRBJ2-3 TRBD2
CASSQGWSANYGYTF TGTGCCAGCAGCCAAGGATGGTCGGCTAACTATGGCTACACCTTC TRBV3-1 many TRBJ1-2 .
CASIPLAGGGPIDTQYF TGTGCCAGCATCCCACTGGCTGGGGGAGGGCCGATAGATACGCAGTATTTT TRBV7-9 few TRBJ2-3 TRBD2
CASSPTPPIAGGRGDEQFF TGTGCCAGCAGCCCTACCCCCCCCATAGCGGGAGGCCGGGGGGATGAGCAGTTCTTC TRBV28 many TRBJ2-1 TRBD2
CSAINRDSPYEQYF TGCAGTGCTATAAACCGGGACAGCCCCTACGAGCAGTACTTC TRBV20-1 many TRBJ2-7 TRBD1
CSAPGMSGGYNEQFF TGCAGTGCTCCGGGGATGTCGGGGGGATACAATGAGCAGTTCTTC TRBV20-1 . TRBJ2-1 TRBD2
CASTLRQTNNYGYTF TGTGCCAGTACCTTAAGACAGACTAATAACTATGGCTACACCTTC TRBV19 . TRBJ1-2 .
CASSPDTNYNEQFF TGCGCCAGCAGCCCGGATACAAACTACAATGAGCAGTTCTTC TRBV5-1 . TRBJ2-1 .
CASTPGGSRNEQFF TGTGCCTCCACCCCGGGGGGGAGCCGCAATGAGCAGTTCTTC TRBV7-9 few TRBJ2-1 TRBD2
CASSQDSGLAKNIQYF TGCGCCAGCAGCCAAGATAGCGGTCTAGCCAAAAACATTCAGTACTTC TRBV4-3 . TRBJ2-4 .
CASGLAQTSGIYNEQFF TGTGCTAGTGGTTTGGCACAGACTAGCGGGATATACAATGAGCAGTTCTTC TRBV12-5 few TRBJ2-1 TRBD2
CASSFDRGRNYGCTF TGTGCCAGCAGCTTTGACAGGGGAAGAAACTATGGCTGCACCTTC TRBV7-2 . TRBJ1-2 TRBD1
CSARVRERSGNEQYF TGCAGTGCTAGGGTGCGGGAGCGGTCTGGCAACGAGCAGTACTTC TRBV20-1 many TRBJ2-7 TRBD2
CASSGGRSYTF TGTGCCAGCAGTGGGGGACGTAGCTACACCTTC TRBV28 many TRBJ1-2 .
CASSLTGTGSPLHF TGTGCCAGCAGCCTGACAGGGACAGGATCACCCCTCCACTTT TRBV2 . TRBJ1-6 TRBD1
CSVSPGGGTDTQYF TGCAGCGTGAGCCCTGGTGGTGGCACAGATACGCAGTATTTT TRBV29-1 many TRBJ2-3 .
CASKPTSGSYEQYF TGTGCCAGTAAGCCGACTAGCGGGAGCTACGAGCAGTACTTC TRBV19 few TRBJ2-7 TRBD2
CASSLLSGSSTDTQYF TGTGCCAGCAGCCTCCTTAGCGGGTCTAGCACAGATACGCAGTATTTT TRBV9 few TRBJ2-3 TRBD2
CASSEGQGAVNEQFF TGTGCCAGCAGTGAAGGGCAGGGGGCGGTCAATGAGCAGTTCTTC TRBV2 many TRBJ2-1 TRBD1
CASSQGTSGTTDTQYF TGCGCCAGCAGCCAGGGGACTAGCGGGACCACAGATACGCAGTATTTT TRBV4-3 few TRBJ2-3 TRBD2
CASTIAGTYNEQFF TGTGCCAGCACTATAGCGGGTACCTACAATGAGCAGTTCTTC TRBV12-3/TRBV12-4 few TRBJ2-1 TRBD2
CASSQLGLRDNEQFF TGCGCCAGCAGCCAATTAGGCCTTAGAGACAATGAGCAGTTCTTC TRBV4-3 . TRBJ2-1 .
CASSSQFGKEFDQPQHF TGTGCCAGCAGTTCCCAGTTTGGTAAGGAATTCGATCAGCCCCAGCATTTT TRBV28 many TRBJ1-5 .
CASSGSGGHEAFF TGTGCCAGTAGTGGTTCCGGGGGCCATGAAGCTTTCTTT TRBV19 . TRBJ1-1 .
CSAVGTEAFF TGCAGTGCTGTCGGGACAGAAGCTTTCTTT TRBV20-1 few TRBJ1-1 .
CASSLNGGGRDEQFF TGTGCCAGCAGCTTAAACGGCGGGGGCCGAGATGAGCAGTTCTTC TRBV7-3 many TRBJ2-1 .
CASSLVGRGHADTQYF TGTGCCAGCAGCTTGGTCGGCAGGGGGCATGCAGATACGCAGTATTTT TRBV11-1 . TRBJ2-3 TRBD1
CAGSLYAGNSPLHF TGTGCCGGCAGTTTATATGCAGGGAATTCACCCCTCCACTTT TRBV27 few TRBJ1-6 .
CATSDLPRGEQYF TGTGCCACCAGTGATTTGCCTCGTGGCGAGCAGTACTTC TRBV24-1 . TRBJ2-7 .